This entry features one T cell receptor (beta chain) sequence. The same CDR3 also results from other DNA sequences found in this sample. CDR1 is DFQATT and CDR2 is SNEGSKA in the germline V gene (reference sequence). CDR3 length equals 11 residues. The data derive from a study of shared clonotypes between healthy human individuals. TCRdb's table, derived via immunoSEQ multiplex PCR, lists solely in-frame clones and lacks some. Among about 1.1 million clones, about 72% were seen once, and the ten largest hold 0.89%. This rearrangement joins TRBV20-1 to TRBJ2-1; weak D call: TRBD2 (6 bases). The sequence was collected from a man between 18 and 35 years old in good health. Some clones in this sample may be carry-over from other donors' samples. Sample: memory CD4+ T cells from PBMCs. Noted subset: CD45RA-negative fraction. The CDR3: CGGSSYNEQFF. CDR3 sequence (DNA): TGCGGGGGGAGCTCCTACAATGAGCAGTTCTTC.